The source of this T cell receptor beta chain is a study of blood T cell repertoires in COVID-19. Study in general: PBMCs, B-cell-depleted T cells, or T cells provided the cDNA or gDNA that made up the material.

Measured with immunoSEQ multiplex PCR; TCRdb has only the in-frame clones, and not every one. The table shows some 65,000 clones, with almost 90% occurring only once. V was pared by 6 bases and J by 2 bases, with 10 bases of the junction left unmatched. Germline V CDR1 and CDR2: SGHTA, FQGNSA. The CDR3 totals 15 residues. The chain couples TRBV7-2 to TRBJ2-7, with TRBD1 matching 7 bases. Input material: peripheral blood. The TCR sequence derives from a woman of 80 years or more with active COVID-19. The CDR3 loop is CASRPTGTATYEQYF. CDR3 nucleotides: TGTGCCAGCAGGCCTACCGGGACAGCGACCTACGAGCAGTACTTC.